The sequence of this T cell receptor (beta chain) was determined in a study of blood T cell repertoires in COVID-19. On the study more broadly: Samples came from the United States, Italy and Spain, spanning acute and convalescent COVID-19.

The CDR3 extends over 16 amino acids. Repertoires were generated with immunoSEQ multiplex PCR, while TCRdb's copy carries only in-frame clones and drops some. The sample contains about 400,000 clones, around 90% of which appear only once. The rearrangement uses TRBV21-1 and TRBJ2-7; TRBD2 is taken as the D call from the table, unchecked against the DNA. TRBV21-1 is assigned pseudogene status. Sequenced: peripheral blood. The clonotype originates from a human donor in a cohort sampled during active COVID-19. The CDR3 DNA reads TGTGCCAGCAGCAAAGTTAATAGCGGGCCCTCCTACGAGCAGTACTTC. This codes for CASSKVNSGPSYEQYF.